The T cell receptor beta chain described here comes from a study of T cell repertoires in cytomegalovirus infection. About the research overall: Public TCR beta signatures provided an indication of both CMV infection and a matching HLA type. Whole-study findings and limits: Identification of carriers of CMV plus the relevant HLA was performed using cumulative public TCR beta family frequency. HLA-C-restricted CMV clonotypes gave the most frequent clonotype in two of eight donors.

CDR1 and CDR2 (germline): DFQATT, SNEGSKA (reference sequence). Between the trimmed V and J ends, which lost 4 bases and 5 bases, there was a span of 15 bases. This CDR3 contains 14 residues. MiXCR was run by TCRdb on the reads, yielding one entry per CDR3 protein. The top ten clones hold more than 5.5% of a sample with approximately 250,000 distinct CDR3 sequences, about 7% of them seen once. This clonotype has a count of ten or more. Antigen unknown. The sequence came from a human donor in good health (CMV status not recorded). Some clones in this sample may be carry-over from other donors' samples. Sequencing used PBMCs. This chain links TRBV20-1 with TRBJ2-1; D is perhaps TRBD2 (6 bases). The CDR3 protein is CSANMGLENNEQFF. CDR3 DNA sequence: TGCAGTGCTAACATGGGACTGGAAAACAATGAGCAGTTCTTC.